The TCR beta chain described here comes from a study of cytomegalovirus exposure and HLA in healthy donors. Each donor was nominally healthy when sampled (though unrecorded immune exposures were likely). A multiplex PCR was run with 60 Vbeta primers and 13 Jbeta primers. Using immunoSEQ multiplex PCR, the repertoire was profiled, and TCRdb retains in-frame clones only, with some absent. There are 110,000 or so clones in the sample; around 77% occur only once, and about 5% lies in the top ten. General study points: Only CMV serostatus was available as immune exposure information. Later analysis showed TCR association rates varying by HLA locus, highest for DRB1 and lowest for HLA-C.

V shed 6 bases and J 4 bases; nucleotides not matched to a gene: 8. The length of the CDR3 is 15 residues. Germline loops: CDR1 LNHDA, CDR2 SQIVND (reference sequence). Of note for this clone: Its target is not known.

The V gene is TRBV19, the J gene TRBJ2-1; TRBD2 matches at 8 bases. The sequencing input was PBMCs. The receptor was derived from a woman aged 30 to 39 in good health and CMV-seropositive. CDR3 residues: CASRRNGGEYNEQFF. For the CDR3, the DNA is TGTGCCAGTAGACGTAACGGGGGGGAATACAATGAGCAGTTCTTC.